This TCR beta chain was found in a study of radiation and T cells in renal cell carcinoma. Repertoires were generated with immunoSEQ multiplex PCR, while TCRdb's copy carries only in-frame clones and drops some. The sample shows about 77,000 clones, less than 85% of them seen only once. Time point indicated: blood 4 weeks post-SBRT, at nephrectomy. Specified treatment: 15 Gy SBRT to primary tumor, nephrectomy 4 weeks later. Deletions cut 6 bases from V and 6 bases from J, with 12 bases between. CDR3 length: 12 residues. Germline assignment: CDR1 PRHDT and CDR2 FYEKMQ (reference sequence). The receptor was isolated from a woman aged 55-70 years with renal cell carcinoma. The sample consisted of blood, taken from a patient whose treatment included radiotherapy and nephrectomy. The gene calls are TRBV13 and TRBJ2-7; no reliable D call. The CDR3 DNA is TGTGCCAGCAGGTTCGGGTCCGGCGAGCAGTACTTC. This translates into CASRFGSGEQYF.